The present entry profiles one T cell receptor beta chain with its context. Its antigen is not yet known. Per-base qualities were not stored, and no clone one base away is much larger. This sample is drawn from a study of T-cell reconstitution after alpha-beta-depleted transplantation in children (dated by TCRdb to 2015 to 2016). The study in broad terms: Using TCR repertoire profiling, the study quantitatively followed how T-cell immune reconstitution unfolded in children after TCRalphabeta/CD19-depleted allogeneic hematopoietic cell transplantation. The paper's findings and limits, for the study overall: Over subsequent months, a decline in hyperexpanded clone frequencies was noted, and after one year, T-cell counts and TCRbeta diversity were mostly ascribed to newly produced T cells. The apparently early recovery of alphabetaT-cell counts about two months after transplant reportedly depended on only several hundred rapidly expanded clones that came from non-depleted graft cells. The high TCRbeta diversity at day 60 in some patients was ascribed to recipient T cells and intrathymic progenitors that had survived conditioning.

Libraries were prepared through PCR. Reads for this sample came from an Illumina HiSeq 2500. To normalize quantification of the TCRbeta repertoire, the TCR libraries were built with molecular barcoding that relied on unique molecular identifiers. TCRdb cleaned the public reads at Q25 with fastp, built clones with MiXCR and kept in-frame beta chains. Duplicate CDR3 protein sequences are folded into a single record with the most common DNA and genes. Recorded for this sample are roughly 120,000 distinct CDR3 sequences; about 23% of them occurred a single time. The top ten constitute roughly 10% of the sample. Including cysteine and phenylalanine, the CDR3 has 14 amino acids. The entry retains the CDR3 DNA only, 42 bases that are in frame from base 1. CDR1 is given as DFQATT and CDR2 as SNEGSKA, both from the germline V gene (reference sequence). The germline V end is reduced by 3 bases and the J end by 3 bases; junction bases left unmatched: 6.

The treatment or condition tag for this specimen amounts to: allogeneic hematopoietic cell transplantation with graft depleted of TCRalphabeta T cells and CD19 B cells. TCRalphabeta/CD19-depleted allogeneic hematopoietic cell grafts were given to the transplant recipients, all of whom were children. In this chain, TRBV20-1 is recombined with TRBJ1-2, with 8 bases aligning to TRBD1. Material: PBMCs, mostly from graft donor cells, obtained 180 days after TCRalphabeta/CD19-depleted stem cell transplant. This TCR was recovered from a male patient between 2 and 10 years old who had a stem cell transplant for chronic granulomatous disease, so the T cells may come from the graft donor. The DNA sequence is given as TGCAGTGCTAGTACAGGGGGAGGAGACTATGGCTACACCTTC. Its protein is CSASTGGGDYGYTF.